A few counts support the clone carrying this T cell receptor (beta chain). TCRdb re-called the RT-PCR reads with MiXCR, one entry per CDR3 protein. The sample lists some 92,000 distinct CDR3 sequences, about 48% occurring once. The data are from a study of patients and donors after allogeneic stem cell transplantation. The CDR3 runs 15 residues. CDR1 MNHEY and CDR2 SVGAGI come from the germline V gene. Trimming removed 0 bases from V and 3 bases from J, with 9 bases in between. The sample consisted of blood, either unsorted or a sorted T cell fraction (not recorded which). J is TRBJ1-5 and V is TRBV6-5, with D maybe TRBD1 (5 bases). The TCR was taken from a human donor who was either an allogeneic HSCT recipient or a stem cell or donor lymphocyte infusion donor (not recorded which). It is not recorded whose cells these are; they may come from a transplant donor. The CDR3, as DNA: TGTGCCAGCAGTTACTCGACAGCCAACAATCAGCCCCAGCATTTT. Its translation: CASSYSTANNQPQHF.